This T cell receptor (beta chain) comes out of a study of T cells in localized non-small cell lung cancer. After removal of 2 bases from V and 3 bases from J, the junction contained 6 bases not matched to a gene. Per germline, CDR1 SGHTA and CDR2 FQGTGA. CDR3 length: 16 amino acids. This clone was counted between two and nine times. Its antigen is unidentified. Study findings and constraints: A single tumor region was sequenced, leaving heterogeneity possible.

Some clones are missing from TCRdb's copy, which holds only in-frame ones; the method was immunoSEQ multiplex PCR. The sample holds about 12,000 clones, about 84% seen once. Sequencing used peripheral blood, obtained before any cancer treatment. This chain joins TRBV7-3 and TRBJ2-1; 8 nucleotides align to TRBD1. The origin of this receptor is a male donor at least 60 years old with stage I lung adenocarcinoma. The CDR3 loop is CASSLVSGQVYNEQFF. The CDR3 DNA is TGTGCCAGCAGCTTAGTGTCGGGACAGGTCTACAATGAGCAGTTCTTC.